These T cell receptor beta chains were read from a single sample in a study of blood T cells in healthy people across ages. TCRdb called the 5' RACE reads again in MiXCR, with one record for every CDR3 protein. The table lists 1.5 million to 1.8 million distinct CDR3 sequences, roughly two fifths of them singletons. Sample: blood. The receptor set was obtained from a young woman in good health. Each CDR3 is given with its conserved first and last residue. Each record gives: D gene, J gene, clone size, V gene, CDR3 protein, CDR3 DNA. The D gene is left open where the match is weak. The size entry is marked missing in some rows and otherwise reads once, few, many or a size class.

>NA|TRBJ2-3|many|TRBV6-5
CASRRDGTDTQYF
TGTGCCAGCAGGCGAGACGGCACAGATACGCAGTATTTT
>TRBD1|TRBJ1-5|NA|TRBV2
CASSEDRGYYQPQHF
TGTGCCAGCAGTGAAGACAGGGGGTATTACCAGCCCCAGCATTTT
>NA|TRBJ2-2|NA|TRBV7-9
CASSAPGVPNTGELFF
TGTGCCAGCAGCGCCCCAGGCGTCCCGAACACCGGGGAGCTGTTTTTT
>TRBD1|TRBJ2-2|NA|TRBV6-4
CASRATGGTGELFF
TGTGCCAGCAGGGCTACAGGGGGCACCGGGGAGCTGTTTTTT
>TRBD2|TRBJ2-5|few|TRBV4-1
CASSQEGLAEKQYF
TGCGCCAGCAGCCAAGAGGGACTAGCGGAGAAGCAGTACTTC
>NA|TRBJ2-7|NA|TRBV2
CAIKREYEQYF
TGTGCCATCAAACGTGAGTACGAGCAGTACTTC
>NA|TRBJ1-2|NA|TRBV7-2
CASSLGGGSIHGYTF
TGTGCCAGCAGCTTAGGCGGGGGGTCTATCCATGGCTACACCTTC
>TRBD2|TRBJ2-7|NA|TRBV6-2/TRBV6-3
CASRPLAGTYEQYF
TGTGCCAGCAGACCTCTAGCGGGGACCTACGAGCAGTACTTC
>NA|TRBJ2-3|NA|TRBV6-1
CASSEFGTLGFDTQYF
TGTGCCAGCAGTGAATTCGGGACACTGGGCTTCGATACGCAGTATTTT
>NA|TRBJ2-1|few|TRBV7-2
CASSVLNRMQFF
TGTGCCAGCAGCGTCCTAAACCGGATGCAGTTCTTC
>TRBD2|TRBJ2-4|NA|TRBV7-2
CASSPSGGAKNIQYF
TGTGCCAGCAGCCCTAGCGGGGGGGCCAAAAACATTCAGTACTTC
>NA|TRBJ2-3|NA|TRBV4-3
CASSQDLWDGTDTRYF
TGCGCCAGCAGCCAAGATCTATGGGACGGCACAGATACGCGGTATTTT
>NA|TRBJ1-5|few|TRBV9
CASSVAGTGQPQHF
TGTGCCAGCAGCGTAGCAGGCACGGGGCAGCCCCAGCATTTT
>NA|TRBJ2-1|NA|TRBV9
CASSSQGGTDNEQFF
TGTGCCAGCAGCTCCCAGGGGGGGACAGACAATGAGCAGTTCTTC
>NA|TRBJ2-2|NA|TRBV4-3
CASSQGTGRVTGELFF
TGCGCCAGCAGCCAAGGAACGGGGCGTGTCACCGGGGAGCTGTTTTTT
>NA|TRBJ1-5|NA|TRBV18
CASSPNRVKDQPQHF
TGTGCCAGCTCACCAAACAGAGTCAAGGATCAGCCCCAGCATTTT
>NA|TRBJ1-1|few|TRBV12-3/TRBV12-4
CASSPSGGARTEAFF
TGTGCCAGCAGTCCCTCCGGGGGGGCGCGCACTGAAGCTTTCTTT
>TRBD2|TRBJ2-3|NA|TRBV20-1
CSARDYPEGDTQYF
TGCAGTGCTCGGGACTACCCCGAGGGGGATACGCAGTATTTT
>TRBD1|TRBJ1-5|NA|TRBV7-2
CASSLGSQGQGRGQPQHF
TGTGCCAGCAGCTTAGGGTCACAAGGACAGGGAAGAGGTCAGCCCCAGCATTTT
>TRBD1|TRBJ1-2|few|TRBV28
CASTRGIGINYGYTF
TGTGCCAGCACCAGGGGGATCGGGATAAACTATGGCTACACCTTC
>NA|TRBJ2-7|many|TRBV5-1
CASSTGFSYEQYF
TGCGCCAGCAGTACAGGGTTCTCCTACGAGCAGTACTTC
>TRBD2|TRBJ2-5|many|TRBV2
CASSGLAWETQYF
TGTGCCAGCAGCGGACTAGCCTGGGAGACCCAGTACTTC
>NA|TRBJ2-1|few|TRBV15
CATSRDLGPSHEQFF
TGTGCCACCAGCAGAGATCTGGGCCCCTCCCATGAGCAGTTCTTC
>TRBD2|TRBJ2-3|NA|TRBV20-1
CSAQKRGGPSTDTQYF
TGCAGTGCTCAAAAGCGCGGGGGACCTAGCACAGATACGCAGTATTTT
>TRBD1|TRBJ1-6|NA|TRBV7-3
CASSLSPGQGTSPPHF
TGTGCCAGCAGCTTAAGCCCGGGACAGGGGACCTCACCCCCCCACTTT
>TRBD2|TRBJ2-7|once|TRBV27
CASSLSTSGVLEQYF
TGTGCCAGCAGTTTATCAACTAGCGGGGTTCTCGAGCAGTACTTC
>NA|TRBJ2-1|NA|TRBV20-1
CSASRPGMYHEQFF
TGCAGTGCTAGTCGCCCTGGGATGTACCACGAGCAGTTCTTC
>NA|TRBJ2-2|NA|TRBV29-1
CSAIRAGGPGELFF
TGCAGCGCTATCCGGGCCGGGGGTCCCGGGGAGCTGTTTTTT
>TRBD2|TRBJ2-5|NA|TRBV5-1
CASSFGLAGGYIQETQYF
TGCGCCAGCAGCTTTGGACTAGCGGGAGGGTATATTCAAGAGACCCAGTACTTC
>NA|TRBJ1-2|NA|TRBV5-8
CASSWPLGAFDGYTF
TGTGCCAGCAGCTGGCCGCTGGGGGCCTTTGATGGCTACACCTTC
>NA|TRBJ2-7|NA|TRBV29-1
CSVQSRFGSYEQYF
TGCAGCGTTCAGTCTCGGTTTGGGTCCTACGAGCAGTACTTC
>TRBD2|TRBJ2-7|few|TRBV7-2
CASSSQGLAGPYEQYF
TGTGCCAGCAGCTCCCAAGGACTAGCGGGGCCATACGAGCAGTACTTC
>NA|TRBJ2-7|few|TRBV4-1
CASRQGMGIGEQYF
TGCGCCAGCAGGCAAGGAATGGGGATCGGCGAGCAGTACTTC
>TRBD2|TRBJ2-7|few|TRBV25-1
CASKAGDSYEQYF
TGTGCCAGCAAAGCGGGGGATTCCTACGAGCAGTACTTC
>NA|TRBJ1-1|NA|TRBV15
CATSSRTANTEAFF
TGTGCCACCAGCTCAAGGACCGCGAACACTGAAGCTTTCTTT
>NA|TRBJ2-1|few|TRBV10-3
CAISESVRGGNEQFF
TGTGCCATCAGTGAGTCGGTCAGGGGTGGCAATGAGCAGTTCTTC
>NA|TRBJ1-5|NA|TRBV10-3
CAISVNREPQPQHF
TGTGCCATCAGTGTAAACAGGGAACCCCAGCCCCAGCATTTT
>NA|TRBJ2-1|few|TRBV4-3
CASSQDTRLGYNEQFF
TGCGCCAGCAGCCAAGATACCAGATTGGGATACAATGAGCAGTTCTTC
>NA|TRBJ1-5|NA|TRBV18
CASSNSASANQPQHF
TGTGCCAGCTCAAACTCGGCCAGTGCCAATCAGCCCCAGCATTTT
>TRBD1|TRBJ1-1|few|TRBV5-1
CASSQNPGQVRTEAFF
TGCGCCAGCAGCCAAAACCCGGGACAGGTAAGGACTGAAGCTTTCTTT
>TRBD1|TRBJ2-5|NA|TRBV5-1
CASSFEGQLQETQYF
TGCGCCAGCAGCTTCGAGGGACAGCTTCAAGAGACCCAGTACTTC
>NA|TRBJ2-7|few|TRBV18
CASSPQQRPSYEQYF
TGTGCCAGCTCCCCACAACAGCGACCCTCCTACGAGCAGTACTTC
>TRBD2|TRBJ2-7|few|TRBV2
CASSDRLAGRSYNEQYF
TGTGCCAGCAGTGATCGACTAGCGGGTCGCTCCTACAATGAGCAGTACTTC
>NA|TRBJ2-1|few|TRBV15
CATSRASGEQFF
TGTGCCACCAGCAGAGCCTCGGGTGAGCAGTTCTTC
>TRBD2|TRBJ2-1|NA|TRBV10-3
CAISSSGGYNEQFF
TGTGCCATCAGTTCTAGCGGGGGATACAATGAGCAGTTCTTC
>TRBD1|TRBJ1-5|NA|TRBV12-3/TRBV12-4
CASTQAGQSNQPQHF
TGTGCCAGCACCCAAGCGGGACAGAGCAATCAGCCCCAGCATTTT
>NA|TRBJ2-1|NA|TRBV6-5
CASGYYGLRGPGEQFF
TGTGCCAGCGGTTACTACGGTCTCCGCGGCCCGGGTGAGCAGTTCTTC
>NA|TRBJ1-1|once|TRBV4-1
CASREGATAEAFF
TGCGCCAGCAGAGAGGGAGCAACCGCCGAAGCTTTCTTT
>NA|TRBJ2-2|NA|TRBV4-1
CASSQEVGEETGELFF
TGCGCCAGCAGCCAAGAGGTGGGAGAAGAAACCGGGGAGCTGTTTTTT
>NA|TRBJ1-3|NA|TRBV4-1
CASSQDPGPATGRNTIYF
TGCGCCAGCAGCCAAGACCCAGGGCCGGCGACCGGACGAAACACCATATATTTT
>NA|TRBJ2-1|NA|TRBV3-1
CASSPQWNEQFF
TGTGCCAGCAGCCCCCAGTGGAATGAGCAGTTCTTC
>NA|TRBJ2-2|once|TRBV7-9
CASRAGSGELFF
TGTGCCAGCAGGGCGGGTTCCGGGGAGCTGTTTTTT
>NA|TRBJ2-1|NA|TRBV20-1
CSAPRPSAEYNEQFF
TGCAGTGCTCCGCGGCCCTCAGCAGAATACAATGAGCAGTTCTTC
>NA|TRBJ1-2|NA|TRBV6-5
CASSYSGRGATF
TGTGCCAGCAGTTACTCCGGAAGGGGTGCCACCTTC
>NA|TRBJ2-5|NA|TRBV7-9
CASSLARGGETQYF
TGTGCCAGCAGCTTAGCGAGAGGGGGAGAGACCCAGTACTTC